The 5 T cell receptor beta chains below all came from one sample that was sequenced in a study of OX40 agonist ivuxolimab in advanced cancers. Sequenced by immunoSEQ multiplex PCR; TCRdb stores in-frame clones only, minus some. The table lists tens of thousands of clones, roughly nine tenths of them singletons. The specimen was CD4+ or CD8+ T cells sorted from blood, collected in a trial of the OX40 agonist ivuxolimab. These receptors were obtained from an adult with an advanced solid tumor such as melanoma, head and neck, liver or kidney cancer.

The genes are TRBV5-6 and TRBJ2-7, with TRBD1 matching 9 bases. V lost 4 bases to trimming and J lost 6 bases; unmatched junction nucleotides: 11. The length of the CDR3 is 15 residues. The germline V gene encodes CDR1 SGHDT and CDR2 YYEEEE. The CDR3 spells CASSVLTGTGSEQYF. CDR3 DNA sequence: TGTGCCAGCAGCGTCCTCACCGGGACAGGGAGCGAGCAGTACTTC.

The CDR3 region is CASSHPPARDTQETQYF. CDR3 coding DNA: TGCGCCAGCAGCCACCCCCCCGCCCGGGACACCCAAGAGACCCAGTACTTC. V is TRBV4-1 and J is TRBJ2-5, with a tentative D call TRBD1 (6 bases). V dropped 3 bases and J dropped 1 base, with 18 bases sitting between them. This CDR3 comprises 17 residues. Germline CDR1 is MGHRA and CDR2 is YSYEKL.

The chain uses TRBV19 and TRBJ1-2; D not resolved. The ends were cut back, 7 bases at V and 3 bases at J, with 9 bases in the middle. The germline CDR1 and CDR2 sequences are LNHDA and SQIVND (reference sequence). There are 12 residues in the CDR3. The CDR3 here is CASILGDYGYTF. In DNA form, the CDR3 reads TGTGCCAGTATCCTCGGAGACTATGGCTACACCTTC.

This clone has just a few counts. The rearrangement uses TRBV5-1 and TRBJ2-1; maybe TRBD1 (5 bases). Trimming left V 0 bases short and J 10 bases short, with 11 bases between. The CDR3 spans 13 residues. Germline V CDR1 and CDR2: SGHRS, YFSETQ. The CDR3 nucleotides read TGCGCCAGCAGCTTGGACCTGAAGGGGGAGCAGTTCTTC. Protein sequence: CASSLDLKGEQFF.

V and J are TRBV6-5 and TRBJ2-5; D uncertain. Trimming shortened V by 3 bases and J by 2 bases, and 7 bases separated the two germline ends. The CDR3 extends over 13 amino acids. Germline loops: CDR1 MNHEY, CDR2 SVGAGI. The CDR3 DNA is TGTGCCAGCAGTTATTACGTTCAAGAGACCCAGTACTTC. The encoded protein is CASSYYVQETQYF.